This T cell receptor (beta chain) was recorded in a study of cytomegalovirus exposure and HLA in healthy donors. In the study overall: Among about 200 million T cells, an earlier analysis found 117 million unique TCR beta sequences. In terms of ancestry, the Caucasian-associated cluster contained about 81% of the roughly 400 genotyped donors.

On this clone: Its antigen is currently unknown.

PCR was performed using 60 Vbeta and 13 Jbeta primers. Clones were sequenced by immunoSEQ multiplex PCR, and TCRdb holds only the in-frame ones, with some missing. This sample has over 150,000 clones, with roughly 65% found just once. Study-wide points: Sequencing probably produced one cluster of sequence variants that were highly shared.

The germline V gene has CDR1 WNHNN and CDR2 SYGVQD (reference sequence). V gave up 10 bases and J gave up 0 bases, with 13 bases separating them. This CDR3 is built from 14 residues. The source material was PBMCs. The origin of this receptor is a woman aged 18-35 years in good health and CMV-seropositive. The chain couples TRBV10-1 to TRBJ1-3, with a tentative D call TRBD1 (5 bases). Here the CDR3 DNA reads TGCGCCACCCGTCGGCAGGGCTCTGGAAACACCATATATTTT. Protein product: CATRRQGSGNTIYF.